This TCR beta chain was retrieved from a study of T-cell reconstitution after alpha-beta-depleted transplantation in children. Regarding the study as a whole: Some patients owed their high day-60 TCRbeta diversity to surviving recipient T cells and thymic progenitors. The study reportedly traced alpha-beta T cells about two months after transplant to several hundred expanded graft clones. Diversity and T-cell counts at one year after transplant derived mostly from new T cells.

On this clonotype: What it binds is not known.

The CDR3 loop spans 15 amino acids. The V end was cut by 4 bases, the J end by 4 bases, with 14 bases between. In germline, CDR1 is SGHRS, CDR2 YFSETQ. Unique molecular identifiers tagged the TCRbeta library. Each CDR3 protein is one row after TCRdb ran MiXCR on the PCR reads. The sample lists approximately 350,000 distinct CDR3 sequences; roughly 17% were seen once. The sample here was PBMCs, mostly from graft donor cells, taken 360 days after TCRalphabeta/CD19-depleted stem cell transplant. The origin of this receptor is a male patient aged 2-9 years who had a stem cell transplant for acute lymphoblastic leukemia, so the T cells may come from the graft donor. The chain carries TRBV5-1 and TRBJ2-2, with TRBD2 as a possible D gene (5 bases). The CDR3 is CASSAILASTGELFF. CDR3 bases: TGCGCCAGCAGCGCCATATTAGCGAGCACCGGGGAGCTGTTTTTT.